This record looks at one T cell receptor beta chain sequence and its context. The record originates from a study of T cells after yellow fever vaccination. At the level of the study: With SMART-Seq v4 Ultra Low Input, the fractions containing low cell numbers were prepared. General study points: At 95% to 96% for CD4 and about 88% for CD8, most primary-vaccination clones showed up again after the booster. Contaminants from the bulk population, in the form of abundant clonotypes, could be found in FACS-sorted repertoires. Among all clonotypes, a small share was observed in both CD4 and CD8 compartments.

TCRdb fed the 5' RACE reads into MiXCR, producing one record per CDR3 protein. This table holds some 100,000 distinct CDR3 sequences, roughly 10% found once. Trimming cost V 5 bases and J 1 base, with 12 bases left between them. Germline V gene lookup returns CDR1 SEHNR and CDR2 FQNEAQ (reference sequence). The CDR3 spans 14 residues. The TCR sequence derives from a young man who received the YFV17D yellow fever vaccine. Material: CD8+ T cells not binding an NS4B(214-222) dextramer, sorted from PBMCs, obtained less than 16 days after the first yellow fever vaccination. V gene TRBV7-9 combines with J gene TRBJ2-7, with D possibly being TRBD2 (6 bases). The CDR3 protein is CASSPAGTSYEQYV. CDR3 nucleotides: TGTGCCAGCAGCCCCGCCGGGACTTCCTACGAGCAGTACGTC.